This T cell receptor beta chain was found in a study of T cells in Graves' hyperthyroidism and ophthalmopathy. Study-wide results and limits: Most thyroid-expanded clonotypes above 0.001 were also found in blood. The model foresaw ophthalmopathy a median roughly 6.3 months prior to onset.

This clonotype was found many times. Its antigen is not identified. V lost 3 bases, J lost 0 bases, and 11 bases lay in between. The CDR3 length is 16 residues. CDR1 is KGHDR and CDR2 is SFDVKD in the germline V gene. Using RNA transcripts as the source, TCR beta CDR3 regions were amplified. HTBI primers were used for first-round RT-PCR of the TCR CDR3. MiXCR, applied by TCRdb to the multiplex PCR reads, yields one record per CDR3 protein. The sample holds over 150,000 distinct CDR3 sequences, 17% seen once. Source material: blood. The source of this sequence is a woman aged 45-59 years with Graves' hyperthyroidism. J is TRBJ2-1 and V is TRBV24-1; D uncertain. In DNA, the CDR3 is TGTGCCACCAGTGATCGTGGGGTCAGCTCCTACAATGAGCAGTTCTTC. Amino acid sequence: CATSDRGVSSYNEQFF.